The clone carrying this T cell receptor beta chain was counted a few times. The data are from a study of blood T cells in healthy people across ages. Primed by a sample-barcoded 5' primer and a J-beta primer mix, a second PCR proceeded for roughly 6 to 12 cycles. TCRdb reprocessed the 5' RACE reads with MiXCR, giving one entry per CDR3 protein. Among 780,000 or so distinct CDR3 sequences listed, 53% were seen once. Between the trimmed V and J ends, which lost 2 bases and 3 bases, there was a span of 11 bases. The CDR3 totals 13 residues. Germline assignment: CDR1 DFQATT and CDR2 SNEGSKA (reference sequence).

The source material was blood. The origin of this receptor is a man of 80 years or more in good health. The J gene is TRBJ2-7, the V gene TRBV20-1; weak D call: TRBD2 (6 bases). DNA for the CDR3: TGCAGTGCTAGATCGCCGGGACTCTACGAGCAGTACTTC. Its translation: CSARSPGLYEQYF.